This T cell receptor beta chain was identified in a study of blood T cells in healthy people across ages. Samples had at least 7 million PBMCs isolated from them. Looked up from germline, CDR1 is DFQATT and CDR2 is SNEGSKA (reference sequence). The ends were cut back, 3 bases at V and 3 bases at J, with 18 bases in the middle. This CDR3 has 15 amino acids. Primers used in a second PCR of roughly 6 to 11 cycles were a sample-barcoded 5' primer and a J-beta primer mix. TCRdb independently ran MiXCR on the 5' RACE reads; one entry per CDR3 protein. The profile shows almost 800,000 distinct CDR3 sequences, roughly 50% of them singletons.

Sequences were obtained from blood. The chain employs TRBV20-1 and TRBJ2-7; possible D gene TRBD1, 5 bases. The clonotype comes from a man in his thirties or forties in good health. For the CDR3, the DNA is TGCAGTGCTAGGGTATTAGAGACAGCCCACTACGAGCAGTACTTC. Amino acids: CSARVLETAHYEQYF.